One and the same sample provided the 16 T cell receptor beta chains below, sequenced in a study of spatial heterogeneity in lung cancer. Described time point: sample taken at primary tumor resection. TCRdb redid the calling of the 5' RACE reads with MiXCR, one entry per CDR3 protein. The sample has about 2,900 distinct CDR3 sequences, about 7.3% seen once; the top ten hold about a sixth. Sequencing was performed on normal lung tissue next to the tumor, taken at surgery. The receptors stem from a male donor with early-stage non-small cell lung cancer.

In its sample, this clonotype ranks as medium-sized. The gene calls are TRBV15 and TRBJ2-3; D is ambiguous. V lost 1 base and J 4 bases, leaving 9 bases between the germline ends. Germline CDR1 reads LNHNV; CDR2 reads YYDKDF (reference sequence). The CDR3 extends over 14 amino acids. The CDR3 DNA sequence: TGTGCCACCAGCAGAGTGTTAGGCGCAGATACGCAGTATTTT. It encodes CATSRVLGADTQYF.

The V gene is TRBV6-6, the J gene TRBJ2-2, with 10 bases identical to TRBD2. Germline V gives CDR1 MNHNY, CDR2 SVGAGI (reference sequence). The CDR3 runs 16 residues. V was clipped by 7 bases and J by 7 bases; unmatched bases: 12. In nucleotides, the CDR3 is TGTGCCAGCAAATATCCGGGACTAGCGAGTGGCGGGGAGCTGTTTTTT. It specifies CASKYPGLASGGELFF.

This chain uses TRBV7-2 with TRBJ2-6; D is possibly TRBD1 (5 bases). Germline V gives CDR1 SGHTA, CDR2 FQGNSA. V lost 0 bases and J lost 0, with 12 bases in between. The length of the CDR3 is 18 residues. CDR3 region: CASSLALQGSSGANVLTF. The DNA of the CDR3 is TGTGCCAGCAGCTTAGCGCTGCAGGGCTCCTCTGGGGCCAACGTCCTGACTTTC. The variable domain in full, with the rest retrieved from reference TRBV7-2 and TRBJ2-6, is GAGVSQSPSNKVTEKGKDVELRCDPISGHTALYWYRQSLGQGLEFLIYFQGNSAPDKSGLPSDRFSAERTGGSVSTLTIQRTQQEDSAVYLCASSLALQGSSGANVLTFGAGSRLTVL.

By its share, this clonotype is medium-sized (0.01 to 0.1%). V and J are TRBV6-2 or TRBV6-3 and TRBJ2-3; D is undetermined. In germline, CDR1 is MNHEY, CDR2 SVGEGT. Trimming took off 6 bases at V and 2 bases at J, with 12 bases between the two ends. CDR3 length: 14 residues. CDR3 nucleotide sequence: TGTGCCAGCAGACACGGATCCGTCACAGATACGCAGTATTTT. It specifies CASRHGSVTDTQYF.

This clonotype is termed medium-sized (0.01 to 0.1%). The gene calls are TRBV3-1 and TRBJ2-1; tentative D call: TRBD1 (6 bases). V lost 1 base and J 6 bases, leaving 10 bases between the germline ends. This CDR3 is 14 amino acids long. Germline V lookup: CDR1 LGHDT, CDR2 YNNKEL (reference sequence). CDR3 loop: CASSQAGVSNEQFF. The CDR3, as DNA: TGTGCCAGCAGCCAAGCAGGGGTAAGCAATGAGCAGTTCTTC.

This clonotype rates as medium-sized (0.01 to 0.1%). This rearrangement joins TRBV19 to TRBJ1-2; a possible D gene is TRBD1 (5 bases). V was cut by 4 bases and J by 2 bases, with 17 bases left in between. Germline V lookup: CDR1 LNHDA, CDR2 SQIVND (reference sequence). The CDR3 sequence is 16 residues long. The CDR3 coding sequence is TGTGCCAGTAGTAGCAACACCAGGGTTCTGAACTATGGCTACACCTTC. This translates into CASSSNTRVLNYGYTF.

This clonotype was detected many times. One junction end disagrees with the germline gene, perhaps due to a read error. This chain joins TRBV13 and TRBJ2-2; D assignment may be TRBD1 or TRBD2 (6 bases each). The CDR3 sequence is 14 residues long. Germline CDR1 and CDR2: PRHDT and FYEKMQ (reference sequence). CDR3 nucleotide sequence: TGTGCCAGCAGATTAGGGGGAGGCACCGGGGAGCTGTTTTTT. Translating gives CASRLGGGTGELFF.

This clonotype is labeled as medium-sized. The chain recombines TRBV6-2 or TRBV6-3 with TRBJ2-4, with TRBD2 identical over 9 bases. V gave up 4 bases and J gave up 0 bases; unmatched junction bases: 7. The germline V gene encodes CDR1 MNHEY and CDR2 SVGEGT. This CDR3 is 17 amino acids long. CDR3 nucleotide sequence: TGTGCCAGCAGTTCGGGACTAGCAGTACTAGCCAAAAACATTCAGTACTTC. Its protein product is CASSSGLAVLAKNIQYF.

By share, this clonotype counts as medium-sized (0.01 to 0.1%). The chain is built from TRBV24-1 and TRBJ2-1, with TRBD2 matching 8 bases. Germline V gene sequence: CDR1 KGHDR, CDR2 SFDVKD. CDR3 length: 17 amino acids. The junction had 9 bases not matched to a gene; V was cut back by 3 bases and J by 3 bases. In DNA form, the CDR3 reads TGTGCCACCAGTGATGGCGTGGGGACTAGAAACTACAATGAGCAGTTCTTC. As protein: CATSDGVGTRNYNEQFF.

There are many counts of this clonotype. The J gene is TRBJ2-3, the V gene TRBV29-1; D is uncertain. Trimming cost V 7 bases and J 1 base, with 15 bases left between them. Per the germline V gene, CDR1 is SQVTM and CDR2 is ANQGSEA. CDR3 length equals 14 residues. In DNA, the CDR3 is TGCAGCGCCATCGGGCGAGACCGCACAGATACGCAGTATTTT. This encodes CSAIGRDRTDTQYF.

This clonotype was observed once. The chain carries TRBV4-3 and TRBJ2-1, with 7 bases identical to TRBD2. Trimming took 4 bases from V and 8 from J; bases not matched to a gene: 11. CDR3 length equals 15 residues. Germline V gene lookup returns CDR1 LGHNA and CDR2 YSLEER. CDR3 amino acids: CASSPEGREFDEQFF. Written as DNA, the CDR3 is TGCGCCAGCAGCCCCGAGGGGCGGGAGTTCGATGAGCAGTTCTTC.

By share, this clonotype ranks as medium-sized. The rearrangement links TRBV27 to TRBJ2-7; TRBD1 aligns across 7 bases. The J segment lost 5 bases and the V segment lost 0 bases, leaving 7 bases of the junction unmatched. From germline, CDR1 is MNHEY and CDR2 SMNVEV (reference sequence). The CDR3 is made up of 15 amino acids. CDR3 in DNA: TGTGCCAGCAGTTTATCGCCTGACAGGGCCAACGAGCAGTACTTC. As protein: CASSLSPDRANEQYF.

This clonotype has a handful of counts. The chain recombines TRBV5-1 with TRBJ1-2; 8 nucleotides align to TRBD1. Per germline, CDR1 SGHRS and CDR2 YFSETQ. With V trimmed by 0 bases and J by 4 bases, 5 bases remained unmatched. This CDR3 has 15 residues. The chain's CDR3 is CASSLAGQGPYGYTF. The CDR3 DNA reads TGCGCCAGCAGCTTGGCCGGACAGGGCCCCTATGGCTACACCTTC.

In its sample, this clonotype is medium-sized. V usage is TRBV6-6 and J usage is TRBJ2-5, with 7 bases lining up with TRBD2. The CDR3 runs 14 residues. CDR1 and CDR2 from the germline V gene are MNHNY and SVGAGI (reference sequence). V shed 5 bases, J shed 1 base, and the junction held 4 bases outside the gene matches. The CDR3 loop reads CASSPPGGQETQYF. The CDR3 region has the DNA TGTGCCAGCAGTCCTCCGGGGGGCCAAGAGACCCAGTACTTC.

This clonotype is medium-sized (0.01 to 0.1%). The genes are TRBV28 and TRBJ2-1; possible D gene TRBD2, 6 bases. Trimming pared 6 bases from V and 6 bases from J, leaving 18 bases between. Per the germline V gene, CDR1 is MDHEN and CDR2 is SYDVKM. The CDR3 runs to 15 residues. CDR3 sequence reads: CASRGGQLRINEQFF. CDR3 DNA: TGTGCCAGCAGGGGAGGACAACTTCGTATCAATGAGCAGTTCTTC.

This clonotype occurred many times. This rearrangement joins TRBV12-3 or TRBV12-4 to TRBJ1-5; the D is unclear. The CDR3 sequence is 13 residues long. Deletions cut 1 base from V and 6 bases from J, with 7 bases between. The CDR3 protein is CASSLGEGQPQHF. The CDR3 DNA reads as TGTGCCAGCAGTTTAGGGGAGGGTCAGCCCCAGCATTTT.